This T cell receptor beta chain was recovered during a study of blood T cell repertoires in COVID-19. The V gene lost 4 bases and the J gene lost 7 bases, with 22 bases spanning the gap. The germline gives CDR1 MGHRA, CDR2 YSYEKL. This CDR3 region has 17 residues. Generated by immunoSEQ multiplex PCR, the TCRdb table keeps only in-frame clones and is missing some. The top ten hold 4.3% of the sample, which has 400,000 to 550,000 clones, 75% to 90% seen once. Sequenced sample: peripheral blood. This TCR was recovered from a woman in her 30s with acute or convalescent COVID-19. The V and J genes are TRBV4-1 and TRBJ2-2; maybe TRBD2 (5 bases). The CDR3 here is CASSPPRSRGSVGELFF. The DNA of the CDR3 is TGCGCCAGCAGCCCCCCCAGATCACGGGGTTCTGTCGGGGAGCTGTTTTTT.